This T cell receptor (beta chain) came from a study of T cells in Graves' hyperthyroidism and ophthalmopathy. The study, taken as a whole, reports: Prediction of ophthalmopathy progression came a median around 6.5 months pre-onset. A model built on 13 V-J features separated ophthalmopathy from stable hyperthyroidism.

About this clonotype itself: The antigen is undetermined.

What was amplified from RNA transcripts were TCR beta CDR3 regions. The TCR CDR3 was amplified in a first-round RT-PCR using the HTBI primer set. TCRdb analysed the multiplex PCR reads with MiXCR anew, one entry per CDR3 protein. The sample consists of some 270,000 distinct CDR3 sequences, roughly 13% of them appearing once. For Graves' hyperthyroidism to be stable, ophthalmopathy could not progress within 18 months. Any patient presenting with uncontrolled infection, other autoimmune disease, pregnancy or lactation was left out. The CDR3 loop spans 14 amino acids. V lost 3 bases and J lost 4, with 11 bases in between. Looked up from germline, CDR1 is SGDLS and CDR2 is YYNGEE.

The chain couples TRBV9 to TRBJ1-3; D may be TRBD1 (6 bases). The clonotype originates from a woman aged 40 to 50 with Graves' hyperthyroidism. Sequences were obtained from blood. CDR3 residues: CASSATGSGNTIYF. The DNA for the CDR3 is TGTGCCAGCAGCGCGACAGGATCCGGAAACACCATATATTTT. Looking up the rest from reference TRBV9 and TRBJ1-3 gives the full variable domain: DSGVTQTPKHLITATGQRVTLRCSPRSGDLSVYWYQQSLDQGLQFLIQYYNGEERAKGNILERFSAQQFPDLHSELNLSSLELGDSALYFCASSATGSGNTIYFGEGSWLTVV.